Described below is a single TCR beta chain sequence and its context. Its recognized antigen is unknown. Base quality data are lacking; no much larger clone is found one base away. The junction shows trimming of 3 bases on V and 10 bases on J, and the gene matches do not reach 15 bases of it. Looking up the germline V gene yields CDR1 KGHDR and CDR2 SFDVKD. The CDR3 contains 16 residues, cysteine and phenylalanine counted. The read is trimmed to its CDR3 DNA, 48 bases read in frame from base 1. This record belongs to a study of blood T cells in healthy people across ages (dated by TCRdb to between 2015 and 2017). For context, the study as a whole: Template switching captured roughly one uniquely barcoded TCR beta cDNA molecule per two T cells in model experiments. Using deep sequencing normalized with unique cDNA molecular identifiers, the study measured how TCR beta repertoire diversity changes with age. Four age groups were formed from the donors: young (average 16 years), middle-aged (just under 40), aged (roughly 58) and long-lived (roughly 81). To avoid experimental bias, donors of different ages were spread randomly across the sequencing lanes. Using the same blood draw, the study looked at two additional independent replicas of 1 million unique cDNA reads for two donors, one aged 18 to 30 and the other aged 80 or older.

The roughly 39 donors, aged about 6 to 90 years, were systemically healthy Caucasian individuals from Russia. Each donor gave about 9.7 milliliters of peripheral blood, drawn into EDTA-treated Vacutainer tubes. Ficoll-Paque density-gradient centrifugation was used to isolate PBMCs, with at least 7 million per sample. Total RNA was extracted from PBMCs with Trizol reagent, with at least 5 micrograms obtained per sample. The percentages of naive CD45RAhigh/CD27high T cells were determined by flow cytometry on a PBMC aliquot from every donor. Study-level results and caveats: The long-lived group showed more naive CD4+ T cells, fewer expanded clones and increased TCR diversity than the aged group, suggesting age selection. Bulk unsorted PBMC profiling prevented conclusive comparison of naive and antigen-experienced compartments. There was a strong correlation between observed TCR beta diversity and the percentage of naive T cells measured by flow cytometry. Total diversity estimates from one million sequenced T cells were considered lower bounds and underestimates. The CMV infection status of donors was not known, potentially confounding age-related changes in expanded clonotypes. As age increased, observed TCR beta diversity per million T cells dropped in a roughly linear way, and a significant reduction was already evident by age 40.

The library was built by means of 5' RACE. A second roughly 7 to 12 cycle PCR used a sample-barcoded 5' primer and a J-beta primer mix. A template-switch 5' adaptor carrying 12 random nucleotides introduced a unique molecular identifier onto each TCR beta cDNA molecule. Each sample yielded at least 2.5 million CDR3-containing paired-end reads. The Mint cDNA synthesis kit, primed by a TRBC-specific oligonucleotide, was used to synthesize first-strand cDNA from all RNA. Following uracil-DNA glycosylase treatment, all cDNA underwent a first 18-cycle PCR with the universal primers M1SS and BC2_uni_R. Under the source paper's analysis protocol: Normalization of each sample was performed by random selection of 1 million high-quality reads, each carrying a distinct molecular identifier. Reads sharing molecular identifiers were discarded rather than binned into consensus sequences. CDR3 identification, clonotype clustering and error correction used MiTCR with a Q25 quality threshold and the strictest error-elimination algorithm. A nonparametric unseen species model using Euler transformation provided a lower-bound estimate of total TCR beta diversity. The public reads were reanalyzed by TCRdb: fastp trimming at Q25, MiXCR alignment, in-frame beta chains only. Rows are combined by CDR3 protein, so each entry shows the most common genes and DNA. Clone size and V and J calls follow TCRdb, not the original study. For this sample the table gives roughly 1.9 million distinct CDR3 sequences, of which around 40% were detected only once. The ten top clones hold more than 20% of the sample.

The sequenced sample was blood. In this chain, TRBV24-1 is recombined with TRBJ1-1, with 8 central nucleotides matching TRBD1. The TCR comes from a human donor in good health. Here the CDR3 is given as CATSDPQGGTFGGAFF. The DNA sequence follows: TGTGCCACCAGTGATCCACAGGGGGGTACATTTGGTGGAGCTTTCTTT.